Sequencing of this T cell receptor beta chain was carried out in a study of T cell responses to AZD1222 COVID-19 vaccine (dated by TCRdb to 2020 to 2023). Regarding the complete study: AZD1222 recipients with second doses at about 4 weeks or about 12 weeks were pooled, because spike-specific TCR depth and breadth did not differ between schedules. TCR sequencing was performed for over 230 trial participants, of whom 207 were given two doses of AZD1222 and about 25 were given two doses of MenACWY control vaccine. Trial participants were enrolled by age into 18-55, 56-69 and 70-plus year subgroups, with roughly 150, 30 and 60 TCR-sequenced participants respectively. What the work shows at the level of the full study, not this receptor alone: In the small 56-69-year group, the increase in depth fell short of significance, most likely because of low power. Conclusions about previously exposed vaccinees were limited because only six AZD1222 recipients were SARS-CoV-2 seropositive at baseline. Reportedly, close to half of the unique spike-specific TCRs recognized epitopes lying outside the regions that are mutated in the B.1.351 and B.1.1.7 variants. Spike-specific TCR breadth and depth rose significantly after two AZD1222 doses compared with day 0 and with MenACWY recipients. The whole spike protein was spanned by vaccine-associated CD4 TCRs, and dominant responses were seen in regions 160-218 and 743-854. Participants were mostly white British, with more females than males. The authors suggested clonal diversity may have been underestimated. Because no day 14 peak-response samples were available, the repertoires could be characterized only after the peak T cell response.

On this clone: Which antigen it targets is not known. No much larger clone is present one base from it, and per-base qualities are unavailable.

The CDR3 regions of human TCRbeta chains were subjected to immunosequencing. Per the source publication's procedure: Repertoire TCRs were matched against a reference library of SARS-CoV-2-specific TCRs generated with the MIRA antigen-specificity platform. Breadth was defined as the fraction of unique TCRs that were SARS-CoV-2-associated, and depth was defined as the fraction of total T cells that were SARS-CoV-2-associated. Using the MIRA data, each spike-specific TCR was mapped to the spike region that the TCR reacts to and placed in a CD4 or CD8 class. Log10-transformed breadth and depth values were compared by one-way ANOVA with Sidak's multiple comparisons tests. Drawn from immuneACCESS, this table holds only the in-frame rearrangements with V and J called that TCRdb kept. Clones are partly lost; checked studies trace under half to an unresolved V gene and leave the rest unexplained. Clone size and the V and J calls come from that table; the DNA yielded D and trimming. The sample table records about 110,000 clones; roughly four fifths of these occur just once. Of the sample, roughly 9.9% is held by the ten largest clones.

The label giving this sample's time point can be read as: baseline before first vaccination. Samples from vaccinated people were obtained from the UK trials COV001 and COV002, which included a single-blind randomized controlled phase 2/3 trial of AZD1222 (ChAdOx1 nCoV-19) in healthy adults. Trial participant PBMC samples were collected at day 0 and day 28 after the second dose for TCRbeta chain sequencing. V lost 6 bases and J lost 1 base, and the count of bases not matched to a germline gene is 10. CDR1 and CDR2, per the germline V gene, are MDHEN and SYDVKM. The CDR3 has 17 amino acids, counting the end cysteine and phenylalanine. Just the 51-base CDR3 DNA is kept, in frame starting at base 1.

The V and J genes are TRBV28 and TRBJ1-5; TRBD1 aligns with 9 central bases. The material sequenced was peripheral blood, taken on day 0 of AZD1222 vaccination. The receptor comes from an adult in good health. The CDR3 reads as follows: CASSSPGQGKSNQPQHF. The DNA is TGTGCCAGCAGCAGTCCGGGACAGGGAAAAAGCAATCAGCCCCAGCATTTT.